The clone carrying this T cell receptor beta chain was counted once. This entry comes from a study of shared clonotypes between healthy human individuals. CDR1 and CDR2 (germline): MNHEY, SMNVEV (reference sequence). The V and J ends lost 0 bases and 1 base respectively, with 9 bases between them. The CDR3 loop spans 15 amino acids. TCRdb keeps only in-frame clones here, not all; method: immunoSEQ multiplex PCR. The sample lists some 530,000 clones; approximately 84% were seen once. Sequencing was done on a sample of PBMCs. The clonotype comes from a woman in her forties in good health. Some clones in this sample may be carry-over from other donors' samples. The chain links TRBV27 to TRBJ1-1; a weak D match, TRBD1 (6 bases). This CDR3 is CASSLSLTGNTEAFF. The CDR3 DNA reads TGTGCCAGCAGTTTATCCCTGACAGGGAACACTGAAGCTTTCTTT.